This TCR beta chain is from a study of cytomegalovirus exposure and HLA in healthy donors. For the study at large: Sequencing of about 179 million T cells in an earlier analysis found around 110 million unique TCR beta sequences.

V was clipped by 0 bases and J by 7 bases, with 6 bases between them. The CDR3 is 12 amino acids. Germline loops: CDR1 SNHLY, CDR2 FYNNEI. With 60 Vbeta and 13 Jbeta primers, the PCR was carried out. Sequencing was performed with immunoSEQ multiplex PCR; in TCRdb, only in-frame clones are kept and a portion is missing. The profile shows 60,000 to 80,000 clones, almost 80% of them singletons. This clonotype was sampled from a girl between 5 and 17 years old in good health and CMV-seropositive. Sequenced: PBMCs. This chain joins TRBV2 and TRBJ1-1; D uncertain. CDR3 in DNA: TGTGCCAGCAGTGAAGCGTTCGGTGAAGCTTTCTTT. Its translation: CASSEAFGEAFF.